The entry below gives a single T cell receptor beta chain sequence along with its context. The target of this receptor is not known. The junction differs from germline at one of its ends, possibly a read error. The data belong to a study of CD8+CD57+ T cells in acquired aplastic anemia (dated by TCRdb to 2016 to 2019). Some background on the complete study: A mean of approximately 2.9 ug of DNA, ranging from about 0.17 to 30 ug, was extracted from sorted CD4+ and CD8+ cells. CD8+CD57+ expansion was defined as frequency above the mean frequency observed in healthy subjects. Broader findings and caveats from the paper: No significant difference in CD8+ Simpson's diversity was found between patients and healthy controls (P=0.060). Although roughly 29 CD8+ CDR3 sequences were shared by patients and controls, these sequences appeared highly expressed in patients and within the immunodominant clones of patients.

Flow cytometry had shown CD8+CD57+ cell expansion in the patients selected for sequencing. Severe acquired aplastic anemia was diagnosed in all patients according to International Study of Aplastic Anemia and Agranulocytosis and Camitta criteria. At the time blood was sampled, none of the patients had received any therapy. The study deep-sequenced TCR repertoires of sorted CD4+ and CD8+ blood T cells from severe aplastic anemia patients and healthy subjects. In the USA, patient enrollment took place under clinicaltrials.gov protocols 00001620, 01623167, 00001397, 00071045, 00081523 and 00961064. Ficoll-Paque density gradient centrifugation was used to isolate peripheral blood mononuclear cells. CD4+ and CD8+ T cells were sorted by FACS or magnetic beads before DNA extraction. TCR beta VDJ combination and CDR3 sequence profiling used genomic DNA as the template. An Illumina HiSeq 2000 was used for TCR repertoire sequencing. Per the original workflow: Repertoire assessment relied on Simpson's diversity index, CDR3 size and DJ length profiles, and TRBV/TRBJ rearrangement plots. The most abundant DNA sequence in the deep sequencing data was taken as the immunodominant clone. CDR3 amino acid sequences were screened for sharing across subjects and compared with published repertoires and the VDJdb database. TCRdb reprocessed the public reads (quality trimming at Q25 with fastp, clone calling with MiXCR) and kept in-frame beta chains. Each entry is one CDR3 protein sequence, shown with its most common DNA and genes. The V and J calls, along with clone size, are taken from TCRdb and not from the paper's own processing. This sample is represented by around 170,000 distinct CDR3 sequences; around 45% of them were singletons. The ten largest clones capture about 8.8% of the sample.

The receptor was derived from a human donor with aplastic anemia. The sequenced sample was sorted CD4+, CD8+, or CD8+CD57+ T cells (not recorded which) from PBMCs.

The nucleotide sequence reads TGTGCCAGCAGCTTCGGGGGGCGGGAGACCCAGTACTTC. Translation gives CASSFGGRETQYF. Recombination connected TRBV10-1 to TRBJ2-5; tentative D gene TRBD2, with 7 bases matching. Per the germline V gene (reference sequence), WNHNN is the CDR1 and SYGVQD is the CDR2. Its CDR3 holds 13 amino acids, cysteine through phenylalanine. The retained sequence is limited to the CDR3, 39 bases, with the frame set at the first base.